These T cell receptor beta chains were read from a single sample in a study of blood T cell repertoires in COVID-19. Generated by immunoSEQ multiplex PCR, the TCRdb table keeps only in-frame clones and is missing some. This sample yields roughly 220,000 clones, of which 85% to 90% are seen a single time; more than 3% belongs to the top ten. Sequencing was performed on PBMCs or T cells enriched from blood (not recorded which). These receptor sequences come from a woman aged 18-29 years in a cohort exposed to, infected with or recovered from COVID-19 (not recorded which). The CDR3 runs from the conserved cysteine through the conserved F or W. The D gene is left open where the match is weak. Only part of the rows carry a size: once, few, many, or a class if the clone is expanded.

TRBJ1-1,TRBV3-1/TRBV3-2,14,.,once,TGTGCCAGCAGCCAAAGCATGAAGAACACTGAAGCTTTCTTT,CASSQSMKNTEAFF
TRBJ1-5,TRBV6-5,14,.,.,TGTGCCAGCAGAAAGGGGGATGGAGCTCAGCCCCAGCATTTT,CASRKGDGAQPQHF
TRBJ1-1,TRBV2,12,.,.,TGTGCCAGCAGTGCAGGGGTCACTGAAGCTTTCTTT,CASSAGVTEAFF
TRBJ2-1,TRBV21-1,15,.,.,TGTGCCAGCCCAATGAGGGGGGAGGGAGACAATGAGCAGTTCTTC,CASPMRGEGDNEQFF
TRBJ1-3,TRBV14,16,.,.,TGTGCCAGCAGTCAAGGATACGGGAACTCTGGAAACACCATATATTTT,CASSQGYGNSGNTIYF
TRBJ2-3,TRBV27,19,TRBD2,once,TGTGCCAGCAGAGGAAGACTAGCGGGACTCCAAAAGCCCCCAGATACGCAGTATTTT,CASRGRLAGLQKPPDTQYF
TRBJ2-1,TRBV11-2,16,TRBD2,.,TGTGCCAGCAGCTCGGGACTAGCGGGAGGTTACAATGAGCAGTTCTTC,CASSSGLAGGYNEQFF
TRBJ2-3,TRBV11-2,16,.,.,TGTGCCAGCAGCTTAGATGGAGGGCAGGGTGTCGATACGCAGTATTTT,CASSLDGGQGVDTQYF
TRBJ2-2,TRBV12-3/TRBV12-4,13,.,.,TGTGCCAGCAGTTTTGAGGGCACCGGGGAGCTGTTTTTT,CASSFEGTGELFF
TRBJ1-5,TRBV12-3/TRBV12-4,12,.,.,TGTGCCAGCAGAATAAGAGGATGGCCCCAGCATTTT,CASRIRGWPQHF
TRBJ2-7,TRBV2,15,TRBD2,.,TGTGCCAGCAGACTCAGCGGGGGGGCTTCCTACGAGCAGTACTTC,CASRLSGGASYEQYF
TRBJ2-7,TRBV7-7,13,TRBD1,.,TGTGCCAGCAGCCGGGACAGCTCCTACGAGCAGTACTTC,CASSRDSSYEQYF
TRBJ1-2,TRBV11-2,12,.,.,TGTGCCAGCAGCTCACAGAGATATGGCTACACCTTC,CASSSQRYGYTF
TRBJ2-3,TRBV3-1/TRBV3-2,17,.,.,TGTGCCAGCAGCCCGCTTAGGGAGGCCGGGGCTCCAGATACGCAGTATTTT,CASSPLREAGAPDTQYF
TRBJ1-5,TRBV25-1,15,.,.,TGTGCCAGCAGTGGAGAGGGGGATGGCAATCAGCCCCAGCATTTT,CASSGEGDGNQPQHF
TRBJ2-7,TRBV6-1,15,TRBD2,few,TGTGCCAGCAGTGAGGCTAGCGGGGGGGCCCGCGAGCAGTACTTC,CASSEASGGAREQYF
TRBJ2-3,TRBV14,15,TRBD2,.,TGTGCCAGCAGAAGACTAGCGGGAGTTGTAGATACGCAGTATTTT,CASRRLAGVVDTQYF
TRBJ2-2,TRBV4-1,16,TRBD1,.,TGCGCCAGCAGCCAACACCTGGGGACAGGGCCCGGGGAGCTGTTTTTT,CASSQHLGTGPGELFF
TRBJ2-1,TRBV5-5,14,TRBD2,.,TGTGCCAGCAGCCCCATAGCGGGAGTCAATGAGCAGTTCTTC,CASSPIAGVNEQFF
TRBJ2-1,TRBV6-4,19,TRBD2,.,TGTGCCAGAGATCCGGGACTAGCGGGGGGCCCAAGCTCCTACAATGAGCAGTTCTTC,CARDPGLAGGPSSYNEQFF
TRBJ2-7,TRBV5-1,13,.,.,TGCGCCAGCAGCTTGGAACAAAACTACGAGCAGTACTTC,CASSLEQNYEQYF
TRBJ2-1,TRBV19,15,.,.,TGTGCCAGTACCGACCGATGGGGCAGGGACAATGAGCAGTTCTTC,CASTDRWGRDNEQFF
TRBJ2-7,TRBV11-1,15,TRBD1,.,TGTGCCAGCAGCTTAGGACAGGGTCCCTGGTACGAGCAGTACTTC,CASSLGQGPWYEQYF
TRBJ1-1,TRBV11-2,14,.,.,TGTGCCAGCAGCTTAGAGCCAGGGAATACTGAAGCTTTCTTT,CASSLEPGNTEAFF
TRBJ2-3,TRBV3-1/TRBV3-2,16,TRBD2,.,TGTGCCAGCAGCCTGACTAGCGGGTCCGGGGCAGATACGCAGTATTTT,CASSLTSGSGADTQYF
TRBJ1-3,TRBV4-1,16,.,.,TGCGCCAGCAGCCAACCCGGGACTCACTCTGGAAACACCATATATTTT,CASSQPGTHSGNTIYF
TRBJ1-5,TRBV5-1,13,.,.,TGCGCCAGCAGCCCGGGACAAAATCAGCCCCAGCATTTT,CASSPGQNQPQHF
TRBJ1-5,TRBV19,11,.,.,TGTGCCAGTAGTACCCAGGGGCCCCAGCATTTT,CASSTQGPQHF
TRBJ2-5,TRBV2,14,.,.,TGTGCCAGCAGTTCCCGGACTACTCAAGAGACCCAGTACTTC,CASSSRTTQETQYF
TRBJ1-3,TRBV6-5,15,TRBD1,.,TGTGCCAGCACCCCCGGGGGACAGGGCCGAAACACCATATATTTT,CASTPGGQGRNTIYF
TRBJ2-1,TRBV27,16,TRBD2,.,TGTGCCAGCAGGTTCATACTAGCGGGAGGTCTCAATGAGCAGTTCTTC,CASRFILAGGLNEQFF
TRBJ1-2,TRBV5-1,14,TRBD1,.,TGCGCCAGCAGCATAGGGACAGGGTCCGGCGGCTACACCTTC,CASSIGTGSGGYTF
TRBJ2-1,TRBV7-3,15,TRBD1,.,TGTGCCAGCAGCTTACCGGGACAGCCATACAATGAGCAGTTCTTC,CASSLPGQPYNEQFF
TRBJ1-5,TRBV28,14,TRBD1,.,TGTGCCAGCAGTTCCGGGACAGTCGATCAGCCCCAGCATTTT,CASSSGTVDQPQHF
TRBJ2-4,TRBV6-5,13,TRBD2,.,TGTGCCAGCAGGGGACTAGCGTTCGGCATTCAGTACTTC,CASRGLAFGIQYF
TRBJ2-5,TRBV19,15,.,.,TGTGCCAGTAGTATACAGGGGTTGGCCCAAGAGACCCAGTACTTC,CASSIQGLAQETQYF
TRBJ1-3,TRBV28,14,.,.,TGTGCCAGCAGTTTATCAATCTCTGGAAACACCATATATTTT,CASSLSISGNTIYF
TRBJ1-5,TRBV30,14,TRBD1,once,TGTGCCTGGAGTGGCCCGGCAGGGGGACAGCCCCAGCATTTT,CAWSGPAGGQPQHF
TRBJ1-1,TRBV4-1,15,TRBD1,once,TGCGCCAGCAGCCATCTTGGACAGGGGGACACTGAAGCTTTCTTT,CASSHLGQGDTEAFF
TRBJ1-2,TRBV11-2,13,.,.,TGTGCCAGCAGCTTAGAAACAAACTATGGCTACACCTTC,CASSLETNYGYTF
TRBJ2-2,TRBV5-1,16,.,.,TGCGCCAGCAGCTTGTTCGGGGGGCTTAGCACCGGGGAGCTGTTTTTT,CASSLFGGLSTGELFF
TRBJ2-7,TRBV2,15,.,once,TGTGCCAGCAGCCGACAGGTGTCGACCACTCACGAGCAGTACTTC,CASSRQVSTTHEQYF
TRBJ1-2,TRBV19,12,.,.,TGTGCCAGTAGTATATCTACCTATGGCTACACCTTC,CASSISTYGYTF
TRBJ2-1,TRBV10-3,16,.,.,TGTGCCATCAGTGAGAGGGGCGGGGGCGCCTACAATGAGCAGTTCTTC,CAISERGGGAYNEQFF
TRBJ2-7,TRBV2,12,TRBD2,.,TGTGCCAGCAGTGTGACTAGCGGGAGAGCCAGGTTC,CASSVTSGRARF
TRBJ2-7,TRBV5-1,15,.,.,TGCGCCAGCAGCAACAGGAACAAAGGGGCCCTCGAGCAGTACTTC,CASSNRNKGALEQYF
TRBJ1-2,TRBV5-8,14,.,.,TGTGCCAGCAGCTTGGGGTTTAGGGGCTATGGCTACACCTTC,CASSLGFRGYGYTF
TRBJ2-7,TRBV27,14,.,.,TGTGCCAGCTCACTACTGGGGCTATCCCGAGAGCAGTACTTC,CASSLLGLSREQYF
TRBJ2-5,TRBV19,17,TRBD2,.,TGTGCCAGTAGTACCCTTTTGGGGAGCGGGACGGAAGAGACCCAGTACTTC,CASSTLLGSGTEETQYF
TRBJ2-1,TRBV12-3/TRBV12-4,13,.,few,TGTGCCAGCAGTTTAAGGCAGGGTAATGAGCAGTTCTTC,CASSLRQGNEQFF
TRBJ2-7,TRBV2,11,.,.,TGTGCCAGCAGTGATCCTTCTAGTCAGTACTTC,CASSDPSSQYF
TRBJ2-1,TRBV7-6,15,TRBD2,.,TGTGCCAGCAGCTTATTTGCTAGCGGGGGGGATGAGCAGTTCTTC,CASSLFASGGDEQFF
TRBJ1-6,TRBV27,16,.,.,TGTGCCAGCAGTTTATCGTTAATCAGGAGGAACTCACCCCTCCACTTT,CASSLSLIRRNSPLHF
TRBJ1-6,TRBV5-8,16,TRBD1,.,TGTGCCAGCAGTACCTTTTTGGGACAGGGAAATTCACCCCTCCACTTT,CASSTFLGQGNSPLHF
TRBJ2-3,TRBV3-1/TRBV3-2,16,TRBD2,.,TGTGCCAGCAGCCCCTTGGGAGCGGGGGTGGCAGATACGCAGTATTTT,CASSPLGAGVADTQYF
TRBJ1-1,TRBV27,19,.,.,TGTGCCAGCAGTTTCTTGGGGGGAATCTTAGGGACCACGAACACTGAAGCTTTCTTT,CASSFLGGILGTTNTEAFF
TRBJ1-3,TRBV28,14,TRBD1,.,TGTGCCAGCAGTTTGCAAGGGGGCGGAAACACCATATATTTT,CASSLQGGGNTIYF
TRBJ1-6,TRBV27,12,TRBD1,.,TGTGCCAGCAGGGGACAGAATTCACCCCTCCACTTT,CASRGQNSPLHF
TRBJ2-5,TRBV9,16,.,.,TGTGCCAGCGATCGAGCCGGGGTCCCCTTTCAAGAGACCCAGTACTTC,CASDRAGVPFQETQYF
TRBJ2-3,TRBV24-1,21,TRBD2,.,TGTGCCACCAGTGATACCGACTCTCCGGGACTAGCGTGGGAAGGCACAGATACGCAGTATTTT,CATSDTDSPGLAWEGTDTQYF